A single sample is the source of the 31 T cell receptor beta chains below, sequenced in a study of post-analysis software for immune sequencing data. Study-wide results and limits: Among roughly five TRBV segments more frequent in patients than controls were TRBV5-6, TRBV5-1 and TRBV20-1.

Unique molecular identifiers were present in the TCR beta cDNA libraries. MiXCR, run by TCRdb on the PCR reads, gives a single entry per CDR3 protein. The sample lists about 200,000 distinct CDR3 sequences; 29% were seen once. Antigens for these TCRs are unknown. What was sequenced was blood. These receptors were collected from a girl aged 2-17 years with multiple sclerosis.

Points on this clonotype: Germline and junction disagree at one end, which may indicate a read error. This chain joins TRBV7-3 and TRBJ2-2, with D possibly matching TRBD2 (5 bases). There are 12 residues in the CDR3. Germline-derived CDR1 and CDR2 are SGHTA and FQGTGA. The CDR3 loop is CASSRETGERFF. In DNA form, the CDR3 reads TGTGCCAGCAGCAGAGAAACCGGGGAGCGGTTTTTT.

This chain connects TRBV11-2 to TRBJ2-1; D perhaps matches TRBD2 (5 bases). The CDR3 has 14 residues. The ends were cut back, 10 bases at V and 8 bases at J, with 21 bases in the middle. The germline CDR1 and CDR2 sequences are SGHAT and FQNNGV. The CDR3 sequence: CANMRLRGLYEQFF. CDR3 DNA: TGTGCCAACATGAGGCTCCGCGGGCTTTATGAGCAGTTCTTC. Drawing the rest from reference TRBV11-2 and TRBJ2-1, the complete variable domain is EAGVAQSPRYKIIEKRQSVAFWCNPISGHATLYWYQQILGQGPKLLIQFQNNGVVDDSQLPKDRFSAERLKGVDSTLKIQPAKLEDSAVYLCANMRLRGLYEQFFGPGTRLTVL.

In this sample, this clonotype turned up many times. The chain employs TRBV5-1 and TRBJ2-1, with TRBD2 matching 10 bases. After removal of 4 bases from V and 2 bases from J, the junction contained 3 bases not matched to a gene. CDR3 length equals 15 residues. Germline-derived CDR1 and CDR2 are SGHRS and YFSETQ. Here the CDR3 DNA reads TGCGCCAGCAGCCTAAGCGGGGGGGCCTACAATGAGCAGTTCTTC. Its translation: CASSLSGGAYNEQFF.

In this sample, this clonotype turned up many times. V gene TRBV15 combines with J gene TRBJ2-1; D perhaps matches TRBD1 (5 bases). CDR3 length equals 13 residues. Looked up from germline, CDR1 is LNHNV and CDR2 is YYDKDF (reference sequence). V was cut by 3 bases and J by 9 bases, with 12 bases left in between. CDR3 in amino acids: CATSSRRESEQFF. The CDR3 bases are TGTGCCACCAGCAGTCGCAGGGAATCTGAGCAGTTCTTC.

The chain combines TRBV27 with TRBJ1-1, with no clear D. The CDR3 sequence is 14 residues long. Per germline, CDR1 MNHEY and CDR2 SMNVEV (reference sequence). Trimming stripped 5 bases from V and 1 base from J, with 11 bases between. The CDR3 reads CASSPPDTNTEAFF. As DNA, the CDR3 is TGTGCCAGCAGTCCCCCCGACACGAACACTGAAGCTTTCTTT.

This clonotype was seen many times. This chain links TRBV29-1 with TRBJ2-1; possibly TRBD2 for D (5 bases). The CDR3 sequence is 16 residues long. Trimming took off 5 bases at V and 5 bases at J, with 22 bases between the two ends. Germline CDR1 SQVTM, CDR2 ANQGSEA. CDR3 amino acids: CSVKGADSLFNNEQFF. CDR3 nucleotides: TGCAGCGTTAAGGGAGCGGACTCGCTTTTTAACAATGAGCAGTTCTTC.

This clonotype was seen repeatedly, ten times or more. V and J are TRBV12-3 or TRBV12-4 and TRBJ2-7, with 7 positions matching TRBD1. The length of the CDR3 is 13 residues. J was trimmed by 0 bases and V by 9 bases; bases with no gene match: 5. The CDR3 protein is CASKPGGSYEQYF. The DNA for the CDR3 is TGTGCCAGTAAACCAGGGGGCTCCTACGAGCAGTACTTC.

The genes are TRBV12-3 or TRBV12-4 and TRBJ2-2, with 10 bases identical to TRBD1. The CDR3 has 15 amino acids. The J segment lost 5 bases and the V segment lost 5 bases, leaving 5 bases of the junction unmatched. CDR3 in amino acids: CASSVGTGVTGELFF. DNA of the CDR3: TGTGCCAGCAGTGTCGGGACAGGGGTAACCGGGGAGCTGTTTTTT.

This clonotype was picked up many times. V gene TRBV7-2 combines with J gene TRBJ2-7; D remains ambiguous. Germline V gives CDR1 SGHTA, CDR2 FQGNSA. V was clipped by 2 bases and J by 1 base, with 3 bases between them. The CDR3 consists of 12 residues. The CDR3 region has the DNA TGTGCCAGCAGCTTATTTTCCTACGAGCAGTACTTC. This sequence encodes CASSLFSYEQYF.

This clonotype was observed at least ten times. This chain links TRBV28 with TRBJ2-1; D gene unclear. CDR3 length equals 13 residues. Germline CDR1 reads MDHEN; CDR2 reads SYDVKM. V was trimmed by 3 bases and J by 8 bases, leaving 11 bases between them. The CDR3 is CASSFGILDEQFF. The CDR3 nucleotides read TGTGCCAGCAGTTTTGGGATCCTCGATGAGCAGTTCTTC.

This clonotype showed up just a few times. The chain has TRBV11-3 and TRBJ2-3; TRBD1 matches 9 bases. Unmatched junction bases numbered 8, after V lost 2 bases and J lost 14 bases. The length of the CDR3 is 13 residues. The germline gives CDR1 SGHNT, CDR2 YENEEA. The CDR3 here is CASSLSAGTGRYF. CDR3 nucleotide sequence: TGTGCCAGCAGCTTATCGGCCGGGACAGGGAGGTATTTT.

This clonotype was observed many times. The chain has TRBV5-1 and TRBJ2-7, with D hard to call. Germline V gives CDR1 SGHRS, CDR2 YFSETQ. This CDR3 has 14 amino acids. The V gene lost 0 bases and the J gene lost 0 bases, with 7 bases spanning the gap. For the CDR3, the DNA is TGCGCCAGCAGCTTGGGAGAGAGCTCCTACGAGCAGTACTTC. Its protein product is CASSLGESSYEQYF.

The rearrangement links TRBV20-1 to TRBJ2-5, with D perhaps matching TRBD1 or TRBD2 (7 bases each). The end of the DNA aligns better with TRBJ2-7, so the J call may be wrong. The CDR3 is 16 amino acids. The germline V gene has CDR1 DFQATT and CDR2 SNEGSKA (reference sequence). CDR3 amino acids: CSASGTELGLNYEQYF. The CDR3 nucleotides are TGCAGTGCCAGCGGGACAGAGCTGGGACTTAACTACGAGCAGTACTTC.

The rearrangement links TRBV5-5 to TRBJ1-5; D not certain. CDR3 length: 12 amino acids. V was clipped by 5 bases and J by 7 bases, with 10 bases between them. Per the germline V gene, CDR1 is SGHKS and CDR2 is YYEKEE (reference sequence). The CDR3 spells CASRLGEQPQHF. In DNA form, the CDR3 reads TGTGCCAGCAGACTTGGGGAGCAGCCCCAGCATTTT.

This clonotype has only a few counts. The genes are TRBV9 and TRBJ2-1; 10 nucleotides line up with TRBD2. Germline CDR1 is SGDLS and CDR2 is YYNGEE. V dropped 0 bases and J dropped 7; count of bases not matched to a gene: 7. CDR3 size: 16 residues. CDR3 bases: TGTGCCAGCAGCGTAGCTCGAGCGGGGGGGCCGAATGAGCAGTTCTTC. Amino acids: CASSVARAGGPNEQFF.

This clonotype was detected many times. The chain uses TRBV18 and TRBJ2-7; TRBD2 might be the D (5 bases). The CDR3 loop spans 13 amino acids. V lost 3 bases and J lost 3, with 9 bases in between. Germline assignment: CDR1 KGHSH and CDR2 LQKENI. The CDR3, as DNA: TGTGCCAGCTCACCGGGAGCAGGCTACGAGCAGTACTTC. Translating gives CASSPGAGYEQYF.

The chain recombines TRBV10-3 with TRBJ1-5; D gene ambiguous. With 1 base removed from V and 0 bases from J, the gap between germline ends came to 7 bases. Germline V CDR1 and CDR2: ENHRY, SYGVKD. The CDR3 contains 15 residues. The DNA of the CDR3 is TGTGCCATCAGTGAGTTGAAAGATAGCAATCAGCCCCAGCATTTT. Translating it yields CAISELKDSNQPQHF.

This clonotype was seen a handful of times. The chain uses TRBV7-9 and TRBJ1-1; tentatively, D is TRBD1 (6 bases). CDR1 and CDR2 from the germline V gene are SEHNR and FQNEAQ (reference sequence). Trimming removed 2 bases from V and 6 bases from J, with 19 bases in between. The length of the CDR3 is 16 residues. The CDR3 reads CASSLRRGRLGAEAFF. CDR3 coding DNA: TGTGCCAGCAGCTTAAGGAGGGGGAGACTCGGCGCTGAAGCTTTCTTT. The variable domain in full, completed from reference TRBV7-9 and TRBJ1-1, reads DTGVSQNPRHKITKRGQNVTFRCDPISEHNRLYWYRQTLGQGPEFLTYFQNEAQLEKSRLLSDRFSAERPKGSFSTLEIQRTEQGDSAMYLCASSLRRGRLGAEAFFGQGTRLTVV.

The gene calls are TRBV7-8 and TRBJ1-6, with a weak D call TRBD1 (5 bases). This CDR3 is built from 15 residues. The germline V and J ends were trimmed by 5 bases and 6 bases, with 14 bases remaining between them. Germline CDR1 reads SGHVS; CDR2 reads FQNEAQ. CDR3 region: CASSLRDAFNSPLHF. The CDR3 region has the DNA TGTGCCAGCAGCCTCCGGGACGCCTTTAATTCACCCCTCCACTTT.

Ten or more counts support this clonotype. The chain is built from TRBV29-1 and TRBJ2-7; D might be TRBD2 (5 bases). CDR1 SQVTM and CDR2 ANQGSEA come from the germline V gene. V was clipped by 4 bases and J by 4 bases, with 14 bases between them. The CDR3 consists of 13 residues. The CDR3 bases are TGCAGCGTTGGTGGACTGGGTAGATACGAGCAGTACTTC. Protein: CSVGGLGRYEQYF.

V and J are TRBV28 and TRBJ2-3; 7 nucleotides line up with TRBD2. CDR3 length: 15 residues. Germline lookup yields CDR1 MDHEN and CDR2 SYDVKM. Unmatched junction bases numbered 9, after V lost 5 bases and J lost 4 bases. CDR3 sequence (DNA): TGTGCCAGCAGTGCCGGCGGGAGTAGGGCAGATACGCAGTATTTT. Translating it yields CASSAGGSRADTQYF.

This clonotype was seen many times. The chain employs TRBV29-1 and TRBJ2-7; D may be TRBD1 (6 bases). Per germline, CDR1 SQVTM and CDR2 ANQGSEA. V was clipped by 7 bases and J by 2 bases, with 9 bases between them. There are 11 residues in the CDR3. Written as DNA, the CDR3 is TGCAGCGCCACAGGGACCTACGAGCAGTACTTC. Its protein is CSATGTYEQYF.

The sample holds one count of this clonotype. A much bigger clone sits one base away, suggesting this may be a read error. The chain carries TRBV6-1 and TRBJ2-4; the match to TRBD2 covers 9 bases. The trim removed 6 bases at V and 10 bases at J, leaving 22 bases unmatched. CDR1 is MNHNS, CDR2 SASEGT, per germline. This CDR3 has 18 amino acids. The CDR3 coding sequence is TGTGCCAGCAGCCCCCCCCCGGGACGAGCGGGGGGCACGGTGATTCAGTACTTC. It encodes CASSPPPGRAGGTVIQYF.

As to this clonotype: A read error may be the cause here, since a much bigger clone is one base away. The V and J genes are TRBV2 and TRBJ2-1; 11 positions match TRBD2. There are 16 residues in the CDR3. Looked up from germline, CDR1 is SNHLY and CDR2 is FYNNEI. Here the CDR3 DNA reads TGTGTCAGCAGACTCAGACTAGCGGGGCCTTCGATTGAGCAGTTCTTC. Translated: CVSRLRLAGPSIEQFF.

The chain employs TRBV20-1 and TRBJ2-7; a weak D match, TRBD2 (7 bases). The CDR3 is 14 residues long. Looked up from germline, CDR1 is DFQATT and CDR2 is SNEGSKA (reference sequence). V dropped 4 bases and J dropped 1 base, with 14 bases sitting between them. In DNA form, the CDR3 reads TGCAGTGCTATGGGGGGGGGCATTTCCTACGAGCAGTACTTC. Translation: CSAMGGGISYEQYF.

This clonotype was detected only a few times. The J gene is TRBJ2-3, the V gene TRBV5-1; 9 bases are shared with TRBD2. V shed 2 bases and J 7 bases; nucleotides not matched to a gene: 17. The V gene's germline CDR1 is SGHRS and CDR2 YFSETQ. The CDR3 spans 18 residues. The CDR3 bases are TGCGCCAGCAGCTTAAGAAGTAGGCGGGAGGGCCAGGGAAATACGCAGTATTTT. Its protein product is CASSLRSRREGQGNTQYF.

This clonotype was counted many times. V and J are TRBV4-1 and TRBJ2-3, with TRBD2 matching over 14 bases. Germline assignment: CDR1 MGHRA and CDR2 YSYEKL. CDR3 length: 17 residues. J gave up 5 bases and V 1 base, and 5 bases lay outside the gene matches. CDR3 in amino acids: CASSQARGTSGGDTQYF. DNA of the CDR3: TGCGCCAGCAGCCAAGCGAGGGGGACTAGCGGGGGAGATACGCAGTATTTT.

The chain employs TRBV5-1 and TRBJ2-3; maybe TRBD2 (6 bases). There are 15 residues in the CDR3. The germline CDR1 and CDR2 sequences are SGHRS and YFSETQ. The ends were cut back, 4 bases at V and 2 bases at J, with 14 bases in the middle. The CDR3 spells CASSVTRANTDTQYF. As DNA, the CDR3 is TGCGCCAGCAGCGTGACTAGAGCAAACACAGATACGCAGTATTTT.

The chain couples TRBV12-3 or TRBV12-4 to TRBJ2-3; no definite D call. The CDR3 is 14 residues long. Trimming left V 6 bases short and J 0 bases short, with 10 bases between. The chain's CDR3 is CASSPRPSTDTQYF. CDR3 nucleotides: TGTGCCAGCAGCCCCCGTCCTAGCACAGATACGCAGTATTTT.

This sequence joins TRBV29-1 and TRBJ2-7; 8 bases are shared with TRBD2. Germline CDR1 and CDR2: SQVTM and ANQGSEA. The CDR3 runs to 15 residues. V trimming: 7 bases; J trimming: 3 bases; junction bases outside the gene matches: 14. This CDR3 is CSASPGLDGSYEQYF. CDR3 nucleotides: TGCAGCGCATCACCGGGACTAGATGGTAGCTACGAGCAGTACTTC.

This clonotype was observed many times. The CDR3, as DNA: TGTGCCAGCAGCCTCGGGACCGAAAACACTGAAGCTTTCTTT. Translation gives CASSLGTENTEAFF. V is TRBV7-3 and J is TRBJ1-1, with D perhaps TRBD1 (5 bases). V was pared by 5 bases and J by 2 bases, with 12 bases between. CDR1 and CDR2 from the germline V gene are SGHTA and FQGTGA. There are 14 residues in the CDR3.